This T cell receptor beta chain was sequenced for a study of blood T cell repertoires in COVID-19. In the authors' workflow: Amplifying reference gene primers gave estimates of nucleated cell counts. Method: immunoSEQ multiplex PCR; TCRdb's copy keeps in-frame clones and lacks some. Clone size and V and J calls were adopted from that table, with D and trimming inferred from the DNA. The data contain under 200,000 clones, about 83% of them seen just once; the ten biggest clones take up around 6%. Per the germline V gene, CDR1 is MNHEY and CDR2 is SMNVEV (reference sequence). The V gene end was trimmed by 2 bases and the J gene end by 8 bases; junction bases not matched to a gene: 17. The CDR3 runs to 18 residues. In terms of age and location, participants ranged from roughly 18 to 100 years and lived in roughly 22 US areas. Cohorts were assigned according to the clinical history that participants reported.

The chain is built from TRBV27 and TRBJ1-4, with 7 bases matching TRBD1. The sequencing sample was made of PBMCs or T cells enriched from blood (not recorded which). The TCR sequence derives from a man aged 35-49 years with acute COVID-19. This chain's CDR3 is CASSLPGDSHGSKEKLFF. CDR3 coding DNA: TGTGCCAGCAGTTTACCCGGGGACAGCCACGGGTCAAAGGAAAAACTGTTTTTT.